A single sample is the source of the 14 T cell receptor beta chains below, sequenced in a study of cytomegalovirus exposure and HLA in healthy donors. PCR amplification relied on 60 Vbeta primers (plus 13 Jbeta primers). Produced via immunoSEQ multiplex PCR; TCRdb's table is partial and in-frame only. The table has approximately 150,000 clones, 70% to 80% seen once. Sequencing was performed on PBMCs. These receptors were obtained from a man aged 50 to 59 in good health and CMV-seropositive.

This chain uses TRBV2 with TRBJ2-7; D uncertain. The CDR3 has 11 amino acids. Germline values: CDR1 SNHLY, CDR2 FYNNEI. V gave up 4 bases and J gave up 7 bases, with 8 bases separating them. The CDR3 DNA sequence: TGTGCCAGCAGTGTACGAGGAGAGCAGTACTTC. This sequence encodes CASSVRGEQYF.

The CDR3 nucleotides are TGCGCCAGCAGCGGAAGCGTTATAAGCGGGATTAGACCTGGAATCCACGAGCAGTACTTC. It translates to CASSGSVISGIRPGIHEQYF. V is TRBV5-1 and J is TRBJ2-7, with TRBD2 identical over 7 bases. The CDR3 spans 20 residues. Germline CDR1 and CDR2: SGHRS and YFSETQ. J gave up 5 bases and V 4 bases, and 27 bases lay outside the gene matches.

The chain links TRBV9 to TRBJ2-1, with 7 nucleotides matching TRBD2. Germline V gene data show CDR1 as SGDLS and CDR2 as YYNGEE. Trimming removed 4 bases from V and 3 bases from J; junction bases left unmatched: 13. The CDR3 runs to 17 residues. The CDR3 sequence: CASSPFSSGAYYNEQFF. CDR3 DNA sequence: TGTGCCAGCAGCCCCTTCTCTAGCGGCGCTTACTACAATGAGCAGTTCTTC. The full variable domain, completed using reference TRBV9 and TRBJ2-1, is DSGVTQTPKHLITATGQRVTLRCSPRSGDLSVYWYQQSLDQGLQFLIQYYNGEERAKGNILERFSAQQFPDLHSELNLSSLELGDSALYFCASSPFSSGAYYNEQFFGPGTRLTVL.

This clone was recorded only once. In DNA, the CDR3 is TGTGCCAGCAGCCACCTTCCCAGCGGTGGCACAGATACGCAGTATTTT. Protein product: CASSHLPSGGTDTQYF. The V gene is TRBV13, the J gene TRBJ2-3, with a possible D match to TRBD2 (5 bases). CDR1 and CDR2 (germline): PRHDT, FYEKMQ (reference sequence). The CDR3 totals 16 residues. V gave up 5 bases and J gave up 1 base, with 16 bases separating them.

Turning to this clone: An end of the junction does not agree with germline; a read error may underlie this. Other nucleotide sequences in the sample specify the same CDR3. This sequence joins TRBV7-7 and TRBJ2-7; D is undetermined. The CDR3 contains 14 residues. The germline gives CDR1 SSHAT, CDR2 FNYEAQ (reference sequence). The DNA of the CDR3 is TGTGCTAGCAGCTTCAGGCCTACCTCCTACGAGCAGTACTTC. This encodes CASSFRPTSYEQYF.

The chain recombines TRBV10-3 with TRBJ2-7; 9 nucleotides agree with TRBD1. Germline values: CDR1 ENHRY, CDR2 SYGVKD. This CDR3 has 15 residues. Losses at the gene ends were 10 bases for V and 2 bases for J; bases not matched to a gene: 12. DNA for the CDR3: TGTGCCACCTCCGGGGGACAGGGAGACACCTACGAGCAGTACTTC. Translating gives CATSGGQGDTYEQYF.

In this sample, this clone turned up a few times. The chain combines TRBV11-2 with TRBJ1-2, with TRBD1 identical over 11 bases. This CDR3 comprises 16 residues. Trimming removed 0 bases from V and 7 bases from J; junction bases left unmatched: 7. Germline CDR1 reads SGHAT; CDR2 reads FQNNGV. CDR3 bases: TGTGCCAGCAGCTTAGATGGGGGGACAGGGGGTTTTGGCTACACCTTC. Encoded protein: CASSLDGGTGGFGYTF.

A word on this clone: At one end, the junction sequence differs from germline, possibly due to a read error. The chain has TRBV7-9 and TRBJ2-7; D possibly corresponds to TRBD2 (6 bases). The V gene's germline CDR1 is SEHNR and CDR2 FQNEAQ (reference sequence). The CDR3 is 15 residues long. For the CDR3, the DNA is TGTTCCAGCAGCTTAGAAAGGGCGGGGTACGGCGAGCAGTACTTC. This codes for CSSSLERAGYGEQYF.

This chain connects TRBV7-9 to TRBJ1-4; TRBD1 matches 7 bases. V gave up 4 bases and J gave up 8 bases; unmatched junction bases: 10. The CDR3 runs 15 residues. Germline lookup yields CDR1 SEHNR and CDR2 FQNEAQ (reference sequence). CDR3 sequence: CASSSRQGQGEKLFF. The CDR3 DNA is TGTGCCAGCAGCTCCCGACAGGGTCAAGGGGAAAAACTGTTTTTT.

This sequence joins TRBV5-1 and TRBJ1-4, with D perhaps TRBD1 (6 bases). Germline CDR1 reads SGHRS; CDR2 reads YFSETQ. With 0 bases removed from V and 8 bases from J, the gap between germline ends came to 8 bases. CDR3 size: 13 residues. This chain's CDR3 is CASSLDREEKLFF. The CDR3 nucleotides read TGCGCCAGCAGCTTGGACAGGGAAGAAAAACTGTTTTTT.

The chain employs TRBV13 and TRBJ2-1; D might be TRBD2 (5 bases). V was pared by 5 bases and J by 5 bases, with 10 bases between. The CDR3 runs to 13 residues. Per the germline V gene, CDR1 is PRHDT and CDR2 is FYEKMQ (reference sequence). CDR3 DNA: TGTGCCAGCAGCCCCGGACTGAACAATGAGCAGTTCTTC. Its translation: CASSPGLNNEQFF.

The chain links TRBV9 to TRBJ1-6; D may be TRBD1 (5 bases). The V gene's germline CDR1 is SGDLS and CDR2 YYNGEE. The length of the CDR3 is 14 residues. Trimming shortened V by 0 bases and J by 7 bases, and 8 bases separated the two germline ends. CDR3 sequence (DNA): TGTGCCAGCAGCGTAGGACAGACGAATTCACCCCTCCACTTT. Translating it yields CASSVGQTNSPLHF.

The genes are TRBV18 and TRBJ1-1, with a weak D call TRBD1 (6 bases). Germline CDR1 and CDR2: KGHSH and LQKENI. The CDR3 has 10 residues. V lost 8 bases and J lost 11, with 12 bases in between. The DNA for the CDR3 is TGTGCCAGCGAAGGGACAATGGCTTTCTTT. This translates into CASEGTMAFF.

The chain uses TRBV28 and TRBJ2-5, with a tentative D call TRBD2 (7 bases). The J call may be incorrect, as the DNA end agrees better with TRBJ2-7. In germline, CDR1 is MDHEN, CDR2 SYDVKM. The CDR3 consists of 14 residues. The CDR3, as DNA: TGTGCCAGCAGTCCCCCGGGGGGCTTATACGAGCAGTACTTC. Protein product: CASSPPGGLYEQYF.